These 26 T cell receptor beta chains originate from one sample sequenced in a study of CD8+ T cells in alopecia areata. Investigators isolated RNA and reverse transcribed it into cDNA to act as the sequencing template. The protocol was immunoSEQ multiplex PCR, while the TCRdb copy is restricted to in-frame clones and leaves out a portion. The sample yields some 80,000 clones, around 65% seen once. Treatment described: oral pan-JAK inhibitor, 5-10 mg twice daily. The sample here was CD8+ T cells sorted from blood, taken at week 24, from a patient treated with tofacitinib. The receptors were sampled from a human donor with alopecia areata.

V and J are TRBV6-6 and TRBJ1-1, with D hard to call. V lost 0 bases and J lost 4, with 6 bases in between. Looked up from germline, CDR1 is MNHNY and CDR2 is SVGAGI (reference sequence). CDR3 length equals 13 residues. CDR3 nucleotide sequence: TGTGCCAGCAGTTACTCGCCCGGCACTGAAGCTTTCTTT. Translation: CASSYSPGTEAFF.

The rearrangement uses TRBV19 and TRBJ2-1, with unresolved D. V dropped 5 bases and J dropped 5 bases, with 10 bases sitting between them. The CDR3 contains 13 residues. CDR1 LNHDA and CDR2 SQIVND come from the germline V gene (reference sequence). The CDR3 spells CASSVIHNNEQFF. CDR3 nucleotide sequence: TGTGCCAGTAGTGTCATCCACAACAATGAGCAGTTCTTC.

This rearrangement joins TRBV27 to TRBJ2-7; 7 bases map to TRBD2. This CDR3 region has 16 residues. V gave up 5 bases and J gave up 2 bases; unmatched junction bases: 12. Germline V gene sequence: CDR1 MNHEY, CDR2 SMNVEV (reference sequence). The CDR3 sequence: CASSPPGGSTTYEQYF. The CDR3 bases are TGTGCCAGCAGTCCCCCTGGCGGGAGCACTACCTACGAGCAGTACTTC.

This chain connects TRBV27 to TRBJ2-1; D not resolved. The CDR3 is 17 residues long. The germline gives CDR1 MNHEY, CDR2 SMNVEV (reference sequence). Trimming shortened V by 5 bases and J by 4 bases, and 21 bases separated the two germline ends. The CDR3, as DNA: TGTGCCAGCAGTCCGATCGAAGGCCAGAGTGGGTACAATGAGCAGTTCTTC. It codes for CASSPIEGQSGYNEQFF.

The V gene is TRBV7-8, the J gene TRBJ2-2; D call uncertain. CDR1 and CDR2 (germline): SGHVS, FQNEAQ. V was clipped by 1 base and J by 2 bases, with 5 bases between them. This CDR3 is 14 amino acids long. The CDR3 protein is CASSLEGNTGELFF. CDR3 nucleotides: TGTGCCAGCAGCTTAGAGGGTAACACCGGGGAGCTGTTTTTT.

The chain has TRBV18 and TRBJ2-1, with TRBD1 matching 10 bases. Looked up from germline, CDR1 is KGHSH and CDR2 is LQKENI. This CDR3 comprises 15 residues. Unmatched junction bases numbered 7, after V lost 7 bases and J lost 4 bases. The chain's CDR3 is CASWTGTGVYNEQFF. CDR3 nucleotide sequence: TGTGCCAGCTGGACCGGGACAGGGGTATACAATGAGCAGTTCTTC.

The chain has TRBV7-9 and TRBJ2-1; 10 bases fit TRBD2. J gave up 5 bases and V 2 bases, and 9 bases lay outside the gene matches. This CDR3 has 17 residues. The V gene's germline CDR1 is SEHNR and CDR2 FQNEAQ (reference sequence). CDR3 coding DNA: TGTGCCAGCAGCTTACCAGCGGGAGGGCGAGGGAACAATGAGCAGTTCTTC. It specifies CASSLPAGGRGNNEQFF.

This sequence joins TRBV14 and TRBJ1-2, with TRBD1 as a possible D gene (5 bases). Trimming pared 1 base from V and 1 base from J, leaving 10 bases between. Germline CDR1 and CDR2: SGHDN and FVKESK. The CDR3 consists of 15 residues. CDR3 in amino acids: CASSQGSDSNYGYTF. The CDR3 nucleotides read TGTGCCAGCAGCCAAGGTTCCGACAGTAACTATGGCTACACCTTC.

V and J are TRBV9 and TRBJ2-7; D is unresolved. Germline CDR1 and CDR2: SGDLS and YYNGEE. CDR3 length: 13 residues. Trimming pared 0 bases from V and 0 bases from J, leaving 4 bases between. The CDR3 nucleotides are TGTGCCAGCAGCGTAGGATACTCCTACGAGCAGTACTTC. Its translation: CASSVGYSYEQYF.

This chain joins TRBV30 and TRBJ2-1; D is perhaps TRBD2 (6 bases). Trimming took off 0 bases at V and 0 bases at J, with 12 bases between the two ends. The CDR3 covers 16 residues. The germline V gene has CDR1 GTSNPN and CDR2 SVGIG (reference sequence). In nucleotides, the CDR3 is TGTGCCTGGAGTGTAAATGGGCGGGACTCCTACAATGAGCAGTTCTTC. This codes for CAWSVNGRDSYNEQFF.

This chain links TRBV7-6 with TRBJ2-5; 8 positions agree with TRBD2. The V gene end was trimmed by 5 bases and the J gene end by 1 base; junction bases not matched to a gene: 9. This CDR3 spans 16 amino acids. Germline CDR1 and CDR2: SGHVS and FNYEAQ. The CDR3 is CASSPTFSGVQETQYF. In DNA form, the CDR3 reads TGTGCCAGCAGCCCAACTTTTAGCGGGGTCCAAGAGACCCAGTACTTC.

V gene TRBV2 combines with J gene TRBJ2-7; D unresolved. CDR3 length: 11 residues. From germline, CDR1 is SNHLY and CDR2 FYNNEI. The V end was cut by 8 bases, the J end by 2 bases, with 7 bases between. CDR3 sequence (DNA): TGTGCCAGCTACGTCCCCTACGAGCAGTACTTC. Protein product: CASYVPYEQYF.

The CDR3 nucleotides read TGTGCCAGCAGCCAAGGGGGTGAGCAGTTCTTC. Its translation: CASSQGGEQFF. This chain joins TRBV14 and TRBJ2-1; D gene uncertain. Germline V lookup: CDR1 SGHDN, CDR2 FVKESK. The CDR3 is made up of 11 amino acids. V lost 1 base and J lost 9, with 4 bases in between.

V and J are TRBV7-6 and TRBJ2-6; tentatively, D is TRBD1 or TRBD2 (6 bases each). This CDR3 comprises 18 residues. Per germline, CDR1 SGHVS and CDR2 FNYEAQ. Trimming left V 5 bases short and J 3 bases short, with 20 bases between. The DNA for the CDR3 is TGTGCCAGCAGCCCAAGATACAGGGAGGCGGATGGGGCCAACGTCCTGACTTTC. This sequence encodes CASSPRYREADGANVLTF. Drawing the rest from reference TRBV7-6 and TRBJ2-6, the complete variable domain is GAGVSQSPRYKVTKRGQDVALRCDPISGHVSLYWYRQALGQGPEFLTYFNYEAQQDKSGLPNDRFSAERPEGSISTLTIQRTEQRDSAMYRCASSPRYREADGANVLTFGAGSRLTVL.

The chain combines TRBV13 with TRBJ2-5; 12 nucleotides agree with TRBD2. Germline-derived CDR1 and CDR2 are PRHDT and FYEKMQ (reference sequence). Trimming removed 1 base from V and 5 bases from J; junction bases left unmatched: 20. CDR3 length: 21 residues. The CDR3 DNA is TGTGCCAGCAGCTTAGAAGGATTCGGCGCTAGCGGGGGGGACCTCCGTGAGACCCAGTACTTC. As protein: CASSLEGFGASGGDLRETQYF.

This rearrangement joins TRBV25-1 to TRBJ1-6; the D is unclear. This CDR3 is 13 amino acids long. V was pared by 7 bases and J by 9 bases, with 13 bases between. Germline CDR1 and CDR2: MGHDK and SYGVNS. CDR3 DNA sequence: TGTGCCAGCACGAGTTTGGGTATTTCACCCCTCCACTTT. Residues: CASTSLGISPLHF.

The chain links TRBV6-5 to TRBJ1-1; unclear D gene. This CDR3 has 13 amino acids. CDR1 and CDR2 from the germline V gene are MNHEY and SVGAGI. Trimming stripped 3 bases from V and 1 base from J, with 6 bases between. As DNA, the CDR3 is TGTGCCAGCAGTTATGGTGAGAACACTGAAGCTTTCTTT. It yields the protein CASSYGENTEAFF.

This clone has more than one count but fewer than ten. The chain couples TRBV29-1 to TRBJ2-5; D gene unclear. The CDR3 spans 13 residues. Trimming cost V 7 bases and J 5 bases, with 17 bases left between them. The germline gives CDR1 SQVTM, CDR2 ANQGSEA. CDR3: CSGKDSLWETQYF. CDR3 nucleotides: TGCAGCGGAAAAGACTCTTTATGGGAGACCCAGTACTTC.

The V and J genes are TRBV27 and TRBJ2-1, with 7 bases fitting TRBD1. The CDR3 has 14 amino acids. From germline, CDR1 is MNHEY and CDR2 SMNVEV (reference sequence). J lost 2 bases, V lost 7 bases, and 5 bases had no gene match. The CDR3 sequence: CASTSGTAYNEQFF. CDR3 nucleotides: TGTGCCAGCACCTCCGGGACAGCCTACAATGAGCAGTTCTTC.

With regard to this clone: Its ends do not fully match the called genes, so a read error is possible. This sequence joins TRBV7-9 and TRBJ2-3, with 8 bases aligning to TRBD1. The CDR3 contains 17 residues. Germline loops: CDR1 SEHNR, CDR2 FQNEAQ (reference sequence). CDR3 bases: TGCGCCAGCAGCCAAGCGCTCCCGGGACAGGGCACAGATACGCAGTATTTT. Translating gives CASSQALPGQGTDTQYF.

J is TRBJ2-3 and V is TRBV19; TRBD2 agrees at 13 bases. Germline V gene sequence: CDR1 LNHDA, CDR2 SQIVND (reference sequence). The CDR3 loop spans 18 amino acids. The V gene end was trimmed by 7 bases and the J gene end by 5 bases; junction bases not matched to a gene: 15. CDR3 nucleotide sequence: TGTGCCAGTACCCGCGGACTAGCGGGAGCTCAAGGGGTAGATACGCAGTATTTT. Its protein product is CASTRGLAGAQGVDTQYF.

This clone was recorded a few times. In DNA, the CDR3 is TGTGCCAGCAGCGTACGGGGGGCAGATGAGCAGTTCTTC. This encodes CASSVRGADEQFF. The rearrangement uses TRBV14 and TRBJ2-1; tentatively, D is TRBD2 (7 bases). From germline, CDR1 is SGHDN and CDR2 FVKESK. The CDR3 runs 13 residues. V lost 5 bases to trimming and J lost 8 bases, with 13 bases between them.

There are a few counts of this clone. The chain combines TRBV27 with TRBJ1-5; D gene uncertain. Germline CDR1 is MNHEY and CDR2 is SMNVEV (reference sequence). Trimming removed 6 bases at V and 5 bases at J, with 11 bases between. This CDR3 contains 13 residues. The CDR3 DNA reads TGTGCCAGCAGACTTGGGGTGGATCAGCCCCAGCATTTT. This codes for CASRLGVDQPQHF.

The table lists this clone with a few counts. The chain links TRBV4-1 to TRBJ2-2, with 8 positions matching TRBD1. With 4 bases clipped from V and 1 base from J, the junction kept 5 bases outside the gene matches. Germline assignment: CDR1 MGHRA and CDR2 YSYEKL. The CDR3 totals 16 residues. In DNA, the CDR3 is TGCGCCAGCAGCCTACTCGGGACAGGGAACACCGGGGAGCTGTTTTTT. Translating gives CASSLLGTGNTGELFF.

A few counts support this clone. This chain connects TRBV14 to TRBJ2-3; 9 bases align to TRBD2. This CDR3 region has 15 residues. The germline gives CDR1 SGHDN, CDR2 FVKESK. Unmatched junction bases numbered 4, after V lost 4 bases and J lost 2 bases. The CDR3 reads CASSLTSGFTDTQYF. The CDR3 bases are TGTGCCAGCAGCCTGACTAGCGGTTTCACAGATACGCAGTATTTT.

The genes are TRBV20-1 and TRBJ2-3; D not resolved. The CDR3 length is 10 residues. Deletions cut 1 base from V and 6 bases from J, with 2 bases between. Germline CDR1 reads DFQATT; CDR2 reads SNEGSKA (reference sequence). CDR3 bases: TGCAGTGCTAGAGGTGATACGCAGTATTTT. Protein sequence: CSARGDTQYF.